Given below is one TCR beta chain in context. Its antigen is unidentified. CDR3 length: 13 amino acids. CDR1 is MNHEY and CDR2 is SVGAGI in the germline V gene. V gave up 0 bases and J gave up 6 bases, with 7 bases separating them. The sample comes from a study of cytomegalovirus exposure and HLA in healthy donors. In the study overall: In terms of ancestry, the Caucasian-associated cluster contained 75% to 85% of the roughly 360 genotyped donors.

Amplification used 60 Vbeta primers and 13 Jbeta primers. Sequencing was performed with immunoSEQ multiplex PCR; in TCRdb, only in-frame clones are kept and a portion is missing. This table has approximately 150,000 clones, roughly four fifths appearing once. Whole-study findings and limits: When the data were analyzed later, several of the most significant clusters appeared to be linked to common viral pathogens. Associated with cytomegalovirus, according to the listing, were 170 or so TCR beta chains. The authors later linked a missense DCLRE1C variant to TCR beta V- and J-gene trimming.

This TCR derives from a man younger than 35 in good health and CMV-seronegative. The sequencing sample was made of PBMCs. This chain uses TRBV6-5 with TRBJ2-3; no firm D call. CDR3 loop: CASSYSFRDTQYF. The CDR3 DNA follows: TGTGCCAGCAGTTACTCGTTCCGTGATACGCAGTATTTT.